These 18 T cell receptor beta chains came from one sample sequenced in a study of T cells in Graves' hyperthyroidism and ophthalmopathy. Amplified TCR beta CDR3 regions derived from RNA transcripts. The study used the HTBI primer set for a first-round RT-PCR of the TCR CDR3. TCRdb analysed the multiplex PCR reads with MiXCR anew, one entry per CDR3 protein. Here the sample spans a few hundred thousand distinct CDR3 sequences, 15% to 20% being singletons. What was sequenced was blood. The receptors come from a woman in her 40s with Graves' ophthalmopathy.

The chain employs TRBV2 and TRBJ2-7; tentatively, D is TRBD2 (5 bases). V lost 6 bases to trimming and J lost 1 base, with 10 bases between them. The CDR3 loop spans 13 amino acids. Germline V gene lookup returns CDR1 SNHLY and CDR2 FYNNEI. CDR3 amino acids: CASRSRGSYEQYF. CDR3 nucleotide sequence: TGTGCCAGCAGATCACGGGGTTCCTACGAGCAGTACTTC.

This clonotype has at least ten counts. The chain links TRBV5-8 to TRBJ2-7; possible D gene TRBD1, 6 bases. The CDR3 totals 15 residues. Germline V CDR1 and CDR2: SGHTS, YDEGEE. The V gene lost 4 bases and the J gene lost 3 bases, with 17 bases spanning the gap. The CDR3 reads CASSPVRTASYEQYF. The CDR3 DNA reads TGTGCCAGCAGCCCCGTCCGGACAGCCAGCTACGAGCAGTACTTC.

This clonotype has at least ten counts. V and J are TRBV20-1 and TRBJ2-3; TRBD1 might be the D (6 bases). Trimming took 3 bases from V and 2 from J, leaving 18 bases between them. Germline values: CDR1 DFQATT, CDR2 SNEGSKA (reference sequence). CDR3 length: 16 residues. As DNA, the CDR3 is TGCAGTGCTAGGGGTGGTAACAGGGTGGTCACAGATACGCAGTATTTT. Protein: CSARGGNRVVTDTQYF.

This clonotype was seen repeatedly, ten times or more. This chain links TRBV30 with TRBJ2-1, with 11 positions matching TRBD2. The CDR3 runs 15 residues. The V gene end was trimmed by 5 bases and the J gene end by 3 bases; junction bases not matched to a gene: 6. Per germline, CDR1 GTSNPN and CDR2 SVGIG (reference sequence). The CDR3 DNA sequence: TGTGCCTGGTCTAGCGGGAGGACGGGCTACAATGAGCAGTTCTTC. Translated, it gives CAWSSGRTGYNEQFF.

This clonotype was observed many times. V is TRBV9 and J is TRBJ2-7; 7 bases line up with TRBD1. V lost 0 bases and J lost 0; bases outside the gene matches: 3. Germline V gives CDR1 SGDLS, CDR2 YYNGEE. The length of the CDR3 is 15 residues. The CDR3: CASSVGGTASYEQYF. The DNA for the CDR3 is TGTGCCAGCAGCGTAGGGGGGACAGCCTCCTACGAGCAGTACTTC.

The chain uses TRBV28 and TRBJ1-5; perhaps TRBD1 as D (5 bases). This CDR3 is built from 16 residues. Germline assignment: CDR1 MDHEN and CDR2 SYDVKM. V was shortened by 2 bases and J by 5 bases, with 16 bases between the two germline ends. The CDR3 loop reads CASSLAGTRGYQPQHF. The CDR3 nucleotides read TGTGCCAGCAGTTTAGCGGGGACCCGGGGGTATCAGCCCCAGCATTTT.

The V gene is TRBV7-9, the J gene TRBJ1-1, with unresolved D. The V end was cut by 7 bases, the J end by 5 bases, with 14 bases between. CDR1 and CDR2 from the germline V gene are SEHNR and FQNEAQ (reference sequence). CDR3 length: 13 residues. CDR3 sequence: CASTGEGRTEAFF. CDR3 nucleotides: TGTGCCAGCACTGGGGAAGGTCGGACTGAAGCTTTCTTT.

This clonotype was observed at least ten times. The chain has TRBV3-1 and TRBJ1-1; D is possibly TRBD1 (6 bases). The CDR3 has 14 residues. The V end was cut by 5 bases, the J end by 5 bases, with 15 bases between. Germline CDR1 reads LGHDT; CDR2 reads YNNKEL (reference sequence). This CDR3 is CASSYGRGGTEAFF. The CDR3 bases are TGTGCCAGCAGCTACGGACGAGGGGGAACTGAAGCTTTCTTT.

This clonotype was seen ten or more times. The chain has TRBV12-3 or TRBV12-4 and TRBJ2-7; 8 nucleotides align to TRBD1. J lost 5 bases, V lost 5 bases, and 11 bases had no gene match. The CDR3 has 15 amino acids. CDR3 in DNA: TGTGCCAGCAGTCTTAGGACAGGGAGAGAAGACGAGCAGTACTTC. Translation: CASSLRTGREDEQYF.

This clonotype was detected many times. The chain couples TRBV30 to TRBJ1-1; tentative D call: TRBD1 (5 bases). This CDR3 region has 13 residues. CDR1 GTSNPN and CDR2 SVGIG come from the germline V gene (reference sequence). V shed 7 bases and J shed 4 bases, with 16 bases lying between them. CDR3 amino acids: CAFLPPGLTEAFF. In nucleotides, the CDR3 is TGTGCCTTCTTACCTCCGGGACTCACTGAAGCTTTCTTT.

This clonotype has ten or more counts. The chain links TRBV6-2 or TRBV6-3 to TRBJ1-5, with 7 bases lining up with TRBD1. The CDR3 totals 15 residues. V shed 6 bases, J shed 1 base, and the junction held 6 bases outside the gene matches. The germline V gene has CDR1 MNHEY and CDR2 SVGEGT. The DNA for the CDR3 is TGTGCCAGCAGCTCCCTGACAGGGAGCAATCAGCCCCAGCATTTT. This sequence encodes CASSSLTGSNQPQHF.

In this sample, this clonotype turned up many times. V is TRBV7-8 and J is TRBJ2-7; possibly TRBD1 for D (5 bases). The length of the CDR3 is 17 residues. CDR1 is SGHVS and CDR2 is FQNEAQ in the germline V gene. V was trimmed by 0 bases and J by 1 base, leaving 16 bases between them. CDR3 protein: CASSLAVTRTPSYEQYF. The CDR3 DNA sequence: TGTGCCAGCAGCTTAGCTGTTACAAGGACACCGTCCTACGAGCAGTACTTC. The variable domain in full, completed from reference TRBV7-8 and TRBJ2-7, reads GAGVSQSPRYKVAKRGQDVALRCDPISGHVSLFWYQQALGQGPEFLTYFQNEAQLDKSGLPSDRFFAERPEGSVSTLKIQRTQQEDSAVYLCASSLAVTRTPSYEQYFGPGTRLTVT.

This clonotype was seen ten or more times. This chain connects TRBV6-1 to TRBJ2-5; D perhaps matches TRBD2 (7 bases). Per germline, CDR1 MNHNS and CDR2 SASEGT. The CDR3 is 14 residues long. V was shortened by 6 bases and J by 2 bases, with 13 bases between the two germline ends. In nucleotides, the CDR3 is TGTGCCAGCAGGAGGACAGCGGGGCAAGAGACCCAGTACTTC. It codes for CASRRTAGQETQYF.

This clonotype was found many times. This chain uses TRBV28 with TRBJ1-1; D is ambiguous. Trimming pared 4 bases from V and 1 base from J, leaving 4 bases between. Germline-derived CDR1 and CDR2 are MDHEN and SYDVKM. This CDR3 has 12 residues. The CDR3 sequence: CASSSGNTEAFF. The CDR3, as DNA: TGTGCCAGCAGTTCTGGGAACACTGAAGCTTTCTTT.

This clonotype was observed a handful of times. The chain carries TRBV28 and TRBJ1-5, with TRBD1 matching 8 bases. This CDR3 has 15 amino acids. Germline V gene data show CDR1 as MDHEN and CDR2 as SYDVKM. After removal of 1 base from V and 4 bases from J, the junction contained 3 bases not matched to a gene. The CDR3 bases are TGTGCCAGCAGTTTATCGGGACAGGCAAATCAGCCCCAGCATTTT. Amino acid sequence: CASSLSGQANQPQHF.

Ten or more counts support this clonotype. The chain employs TRBV7-6 and TRBJ2-7, with 7 nucleotides matching TRBD2. The trim removed 1 base at V and 5 bases at J, leaving 8 bases unmatched. Per the germline V gene, CDR1 is SGHVS and CDR2 is FNYEAQ. This CDR3 region has 15 residues. The CDR3 nucleotides read TGTGCCAGCAGCTTAGACTCGCGGGAGAGCGACGAGCAGTACTTC. This encodes CASSLDSRESDEQYF.

This clonotype was observed many times. An end of the junction does not agree with germline; a read error may underlie this. The chain combines TRBV5-1 with TRBJ1-1; perhaps TRBD1 as D (5 bases). The CDR3 extends over 14 amino acids. Looked up from germline, CDR1 is SGHRS and CDR2 is YFSETQ. In nucleotides, the CDR3 is TGCGCCAGCAGCTCCGCGCCCGGGACCCGTTCAGTGCTCTTT. Translated, it gives CASSSAPGTRSVLF.

This clonotype was recorded at least ten times. The J gene is TRBJ2-7, the V gene TRBV29-1; 8 bases line up with TRBD2. V was pared by 2 bases and J by 0 bases, with 9 bases of the junction left unmatched. CDR1 and CDR2 (germline): SQVTM, ANQGSEA. The CDR3 totals 16 residues. In nucleotides, the CDR3 is TGCAGCGTTGAAACGGGACGGGGGGGGAGCTCCTACGAGCAGTACTTC. Its protein product is CSVETGRGGSSYEQYF.